This T cell receptor beta chain was sequenced in a study of blood T cell repertoires in COVID-19. Germline CDR1 MDHEN, CDR2 SYDVKM. V gave up 7 bases and J gave up 8 bases, with 18 bases separating them. The CDR3 consists of 13 residues. Sequencing used immunoSEQ multiplex PCR; TCRdb keeps in-frame clones, though not all of them. Of about 100,000 clones listed, 65% to 90% were seen once; the top ten hold 1.5% to 2%. Specimen: peripheral blood. The J gene is TRBJ2-7, the V gene TRBV28; D perhaps matches TRBD2 (5 bases). This TCR derives from a man older than 75 with acute or convalescent COVID-19. The CDR3 spells CASTTPTDGKQYF. CDR3 nucleotide sequence: TGTGCCAGCACCACCCCCACGGACGGGAAGCAGTACTTC. Drawing the rest from reference TRBV28 and TRBJ2-7, the complete variable domain is DVKVTQSSRYLVKRTGEKVFLECVQDMDHENMFWYRQDPGLGLRLIYFSYDVKMKEKGDIPEGYSVSREKKERFSLILESASTNQTSMYLCASTTPTDGKQYFGPGTRLTVT.